This TCR beta chain was sequenced during a study of T cells after yellow fever vaccination. J lost 3 bases, V lost 3 bases, and 3 bases had no gene match. The germline V gene encodes CDR1 SGHTA and CDR2 FQGNSA. CDR3 size: 15 residues. One entry per CDR3 protein, called by TCRdb with MiXCR from the 5' RACE reads. The table shows about 550,000 distinct CDR3 sequences, with approximately 21% occurring only once. Only a few counts were recorded for this clonotype. The TCR sequence derives from a man aged 25 to 40 who received the YFV17D yellow fever vaccine. The material sequenced was PBMCs, taken 15 days after the yellow fever booster vaccination. The chain recombines TRBV7-2 with TRBJ2-1; 9 bases are shared with TRBD2. CDR3 protein: CASSLASGNYNEQFF. In DNA form, the CDR3 reads TGTGCCAGCAGCTTGGCTAGCGGGAACTACAATGAGCAGTTCTTC.